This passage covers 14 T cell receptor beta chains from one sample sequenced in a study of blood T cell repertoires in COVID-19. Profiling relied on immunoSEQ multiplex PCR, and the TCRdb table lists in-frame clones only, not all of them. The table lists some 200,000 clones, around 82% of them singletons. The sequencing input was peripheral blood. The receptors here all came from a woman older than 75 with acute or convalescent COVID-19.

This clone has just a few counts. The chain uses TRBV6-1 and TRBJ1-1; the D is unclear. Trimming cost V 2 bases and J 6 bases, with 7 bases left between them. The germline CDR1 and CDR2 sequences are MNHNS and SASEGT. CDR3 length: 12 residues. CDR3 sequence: CASSEYSAEAFF. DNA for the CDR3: TGTGCCAGCAGTGAATATAGCGCTGAAGCTTTCTTT.

The CDR3 region is CASTSGLPSTDTQYF. The CDR3 DNA reads as TGTGCCAGTACCTCAGGACTTCCAAGCACAGATACGCAGTATTTT. The V and J genes are TRBV19 and TRBJ2-3; possibly TRBD2 for D (5 bases). Between the trimmed V and J ends, which lost 7 bases and 0 bases, there was a span of 14 bases. CDR1 is LNHDA and CDR2 is SQIVND in the germline V gene (reference sequence). The CDR3 consists of 15 residues.

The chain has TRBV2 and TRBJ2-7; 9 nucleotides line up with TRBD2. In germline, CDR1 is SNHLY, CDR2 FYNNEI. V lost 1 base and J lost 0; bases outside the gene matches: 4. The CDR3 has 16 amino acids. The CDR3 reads CASSEVASGTSYEQYF. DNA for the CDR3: TGTGCCAGCAGTGAAGTGGCTAGCGGGACCTCCTACGAGCAGTACTTC.

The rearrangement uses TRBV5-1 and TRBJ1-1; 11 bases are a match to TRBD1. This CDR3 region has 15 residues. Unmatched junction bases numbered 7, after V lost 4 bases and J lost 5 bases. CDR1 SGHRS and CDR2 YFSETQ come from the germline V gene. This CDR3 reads CASSLSGQGATEAFF. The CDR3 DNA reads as TGCGCCAGCAGCCTAAGCGGACAGGGGGCGACTGAAGCTTTCTTT.

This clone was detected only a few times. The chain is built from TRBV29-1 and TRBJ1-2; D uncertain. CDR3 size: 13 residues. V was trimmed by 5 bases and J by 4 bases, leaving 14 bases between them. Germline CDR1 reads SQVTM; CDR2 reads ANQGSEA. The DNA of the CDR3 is TGCAGCGTTTTTTCCGGGTCACCCTATGGCTACACCTTC. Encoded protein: CSVFSGSPYGYTF.

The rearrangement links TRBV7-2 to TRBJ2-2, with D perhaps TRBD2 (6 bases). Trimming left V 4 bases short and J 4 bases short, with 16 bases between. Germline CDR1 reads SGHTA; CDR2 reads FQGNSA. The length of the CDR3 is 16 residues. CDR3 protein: CASSYLGGEFTGELFF. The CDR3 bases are TGTGCCAGCAGCTACTTAGGCGGGGAGTTCACCGGGGAGCTGTTTTTT.

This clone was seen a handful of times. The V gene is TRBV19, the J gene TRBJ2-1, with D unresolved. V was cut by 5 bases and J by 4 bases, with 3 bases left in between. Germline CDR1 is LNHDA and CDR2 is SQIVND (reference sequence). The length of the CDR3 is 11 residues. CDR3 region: CASSLYNEQFF. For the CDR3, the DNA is TGTGCCAGTAGTTTATACAATGAGCAGTTCTTC.

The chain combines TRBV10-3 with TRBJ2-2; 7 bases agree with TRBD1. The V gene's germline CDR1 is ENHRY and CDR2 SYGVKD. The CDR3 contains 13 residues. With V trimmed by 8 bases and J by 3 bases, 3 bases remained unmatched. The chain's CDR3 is CAIRDSHTGELFF. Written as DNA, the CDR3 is TGTGCCATCCGGGACAGTCACACCGGGGAGCTGTTTTTT.

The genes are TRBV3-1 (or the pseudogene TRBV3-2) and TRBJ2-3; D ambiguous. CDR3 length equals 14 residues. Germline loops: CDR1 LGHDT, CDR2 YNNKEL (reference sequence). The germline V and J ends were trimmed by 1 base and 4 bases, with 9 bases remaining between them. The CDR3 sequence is CASSQGMVADTQYF. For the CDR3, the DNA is TGTGCCAGCAGCCAAGGTATGGTAGCAGATACGCAGTATTTT.

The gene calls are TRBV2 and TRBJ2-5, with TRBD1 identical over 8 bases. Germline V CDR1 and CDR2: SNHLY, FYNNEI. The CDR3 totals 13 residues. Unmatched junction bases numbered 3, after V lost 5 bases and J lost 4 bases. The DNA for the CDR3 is TGTGCCAGCAGTTGGACAGGGAGAGAGACCCAGTACTTC. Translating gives CASSWTGRETQYF.

The CDR3 region has the DNA TGTGCCAGCAGTGAAGGCAGGAGGACTCAAGAGACCCAGTACTTC. Amino acids: CASSEGRRTQETQYF. The chain carries TRBV2 and TRBJ2-5; weak D call: TRBD2 (5 bases). The CDR3 is 15 amino acids. Per the germline V gene, CDR1 is SNHLY and CDR2 is FYNNEI. The germline V and J ends were trimmed by 1 base and 2 bases, with 11 bases remaining between them.

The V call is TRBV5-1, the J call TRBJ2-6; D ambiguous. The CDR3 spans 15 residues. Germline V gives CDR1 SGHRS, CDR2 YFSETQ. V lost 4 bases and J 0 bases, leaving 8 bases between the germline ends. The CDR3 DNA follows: TGCGCCAGCAGCCGTTCTGTCTCTGGGGCCAACGTCCTGACTTTC. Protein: CASSRSVSGANVLTF.

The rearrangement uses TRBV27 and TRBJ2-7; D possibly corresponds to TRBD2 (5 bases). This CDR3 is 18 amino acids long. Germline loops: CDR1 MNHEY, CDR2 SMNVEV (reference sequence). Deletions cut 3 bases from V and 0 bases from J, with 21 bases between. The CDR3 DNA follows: TGTGCCAGCAGTTTTTTCACTTCCGGCGGGCCCAGCTCCTACGAGCAGTACTTC. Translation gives CASSFFTSGGPSSYEQYF.

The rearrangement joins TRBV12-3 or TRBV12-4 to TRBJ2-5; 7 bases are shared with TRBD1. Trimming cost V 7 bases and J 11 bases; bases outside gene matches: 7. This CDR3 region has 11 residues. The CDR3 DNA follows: TGTGCCAGCACCACAGGGGAGTTTCAGTACTTC. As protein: CASTTGEFQYF.